This T cell receptor (beta chain) originates from a study of regulatory T cells in long-lasting Graves disease. Study results and limitations: Accuracy could have been hurt by small sample size. A greater number of public clonotypes (under 3,000) was shared by persistent patients than by new patients (around 1,000).

Many counts were recorded for this clonotype. Its target is unknown. TCR beta libraries were built with iRepertoire HTBI primers and Arm-PCR of CDR3 regions. MiXCR, applied by TCRdb to the multiplex PCR reads, yields one record per CDR3 protein. This table holds fewer than 550,000 distinct CDR3 sequences, about a sixth found once. The sample's time point: newly diagnosed GD, antithyroid drugs for less than 3 months. Researchers made the TCR library from RNA that was extracted from PBMCs. V lost 4 bases, J lost 4 bases, and 5 bases stayed unmatched. This CDR3 is 14 amino acids long. Germline CDR1 and CDR2: SGHKS and YYEKEE (reference sequence). This same sample was also taken into another study, of T cells in Graves' hyperthyroidism and ophthalmopathy.

The clonotype comes from a woman under 30 with Graves disease. The chain joins TRBV5-5 to TRBJ2-7; 10 nucleotides align to TRBD2. Material: peripheral blood mononuclear cells (PBMCs), obtained at new diagnosis, from a patient treated with antithyroid drugs. In DNA, the CDR3 is TGTGCCAGCAGCATTAGCGGGAGGTCGTACGAGCAGTACTTC. Translation: CASSISGRSYEQYF.